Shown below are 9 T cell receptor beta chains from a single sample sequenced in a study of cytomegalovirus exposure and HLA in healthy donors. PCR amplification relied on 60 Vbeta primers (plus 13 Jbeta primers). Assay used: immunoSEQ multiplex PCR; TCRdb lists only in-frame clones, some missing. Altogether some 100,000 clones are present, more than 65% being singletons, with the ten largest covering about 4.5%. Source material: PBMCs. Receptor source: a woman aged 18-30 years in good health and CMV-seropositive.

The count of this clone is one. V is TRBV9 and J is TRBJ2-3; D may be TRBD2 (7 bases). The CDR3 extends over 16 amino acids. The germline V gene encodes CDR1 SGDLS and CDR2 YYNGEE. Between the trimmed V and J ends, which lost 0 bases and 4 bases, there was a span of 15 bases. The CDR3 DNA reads TGTGCCAGCAGCGTAGCTGGGGGCGGGAGTTCAGATACGCAGTATTTT. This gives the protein CASSVAGGGSSDTQYF.

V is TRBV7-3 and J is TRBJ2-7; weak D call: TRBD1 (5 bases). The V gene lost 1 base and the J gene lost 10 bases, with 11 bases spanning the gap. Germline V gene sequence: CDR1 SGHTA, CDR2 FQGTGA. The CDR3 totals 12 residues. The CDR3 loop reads CASSLNQGPQYF. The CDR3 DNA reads TGTGCCAGCAGCTTAAATCAGGGCCCACAGTACTTC. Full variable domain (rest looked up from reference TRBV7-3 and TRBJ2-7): GAGVSQTPSNKVTEKGKYVELRCDPISGHTALYWYRQSLGQGPEFLIYFQGTGAADDSGLPNDRFFAVRPEGSVSTLKIQRTERGDSAVYLCASSLNQGPQYFGPGTRLTVT.

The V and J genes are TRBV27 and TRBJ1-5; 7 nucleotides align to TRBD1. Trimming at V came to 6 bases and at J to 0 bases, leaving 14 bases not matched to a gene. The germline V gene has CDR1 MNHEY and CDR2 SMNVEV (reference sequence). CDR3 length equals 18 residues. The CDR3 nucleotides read TGTGCCAGCAGGGGTGATTACAGGGGCTCATATAGCAATCAGCCCCAGCATTTT. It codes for CASRGDYRGSYSNQPQHF.

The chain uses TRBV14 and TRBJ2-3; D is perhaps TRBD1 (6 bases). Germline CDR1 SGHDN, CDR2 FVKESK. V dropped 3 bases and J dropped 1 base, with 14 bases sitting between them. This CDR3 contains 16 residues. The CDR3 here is CASSQGAIVGTDTQYF. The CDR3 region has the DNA TGTGCCAGCAGCCAGGGGGCCATAGTTGGCACAGATACGCAGTATTTT.

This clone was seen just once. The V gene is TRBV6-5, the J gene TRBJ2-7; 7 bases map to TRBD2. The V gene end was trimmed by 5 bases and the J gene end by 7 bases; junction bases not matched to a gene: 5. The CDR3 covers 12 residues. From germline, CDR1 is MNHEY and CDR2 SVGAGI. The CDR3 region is CASSTGLREQYF. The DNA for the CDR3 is TGTGCCAGCAGTACGGGACTAAGGGAGCAGTACTTC.

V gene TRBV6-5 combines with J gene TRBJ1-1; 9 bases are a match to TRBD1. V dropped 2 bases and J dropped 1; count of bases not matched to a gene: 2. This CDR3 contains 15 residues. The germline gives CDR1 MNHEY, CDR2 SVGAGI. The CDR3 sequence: CASSYLQGANTEAFF. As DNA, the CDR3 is TGTGCCAGCAGTTACCTACAGGGGGCGAACACTGAAGCTTTCTTT.

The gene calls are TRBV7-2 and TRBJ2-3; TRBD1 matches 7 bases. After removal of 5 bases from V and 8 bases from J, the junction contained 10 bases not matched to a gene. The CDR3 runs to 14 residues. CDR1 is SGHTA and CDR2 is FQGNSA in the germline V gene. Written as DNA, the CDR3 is TGTGCCAGCAGCCAGGGGGACAAGCCAGGTACGCAGTATTTT. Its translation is CASSQGDKPGTQYF. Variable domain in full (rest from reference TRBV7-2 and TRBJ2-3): GAGVSQSPSNKVTEKGKDVELRCDPISGHTALYWYRQSLGQGLEFLIYFQGNSAPDKSGLPSDRFSAERTGGSVSTLTIQRTQQEDSAVYLCASSQGDKPGTQYFGPGTRLTVL.

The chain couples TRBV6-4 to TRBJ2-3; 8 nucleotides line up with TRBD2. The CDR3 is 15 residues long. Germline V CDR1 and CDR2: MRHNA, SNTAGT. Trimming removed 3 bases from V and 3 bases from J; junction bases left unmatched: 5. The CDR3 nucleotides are TGTGCCAGCAGTGAAGAAAGCGGGAGTACAGATACGCAGTATTTT. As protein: CASSEESGSTDTQYF.

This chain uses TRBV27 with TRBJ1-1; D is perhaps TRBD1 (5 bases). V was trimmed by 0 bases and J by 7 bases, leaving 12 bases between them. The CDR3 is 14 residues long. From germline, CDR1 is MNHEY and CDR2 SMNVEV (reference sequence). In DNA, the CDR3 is TGTGCCAGCAGTTTATCGACAGATTGGGGTGAAGCTTTCTTT. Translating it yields CASSLSTDWGEAFF.